This T cell receptor beta chain emerged from a study of T cells in Graves' hyperthyroidism and ophthalmopathy. Study observations and caveats: Stable hyperthyroidism and ophthalmopathy were separated using 13 V-J signatures.

This clonotype was counted at least ten times. The antigen remains unidentified. The investigators amplified TCR beta CDR3 regions from RNA transcripts. During a first-round RT-PCR of the TCR CDR3, the HTBI primer set was used. TCRdb recomputed calls from the multiplex PCR reads with MiXCR, one row per CDR3 protein. The sample holds 280,000 or so distinct CDR3 sequences; nearly 15% are singletons and the top ten take 30%. Sequences were obtained from blood. This clonotype was obtained from a woman aged 50 to 60 with Graves' hyperthyroidism that later progressed to Graves' ophthalmopathy.

The CDR3 bases are TGTGCCAGCAGCCTCAGCGGGAGCTCCTACGAGCAGTACTTC. Its protein is CASSLSGSSYEQYF. J is TRBJ2-7 and V is TRBV11-2, with 8 bases identical to TRBD2. This CDR3 contains 14 residues. The germline V gene encodes CDR1 SGHAT and CDR2 FQNNGV. With V trimmed by 5 bases and J by 0 bases, 3 bases remained unmatched.